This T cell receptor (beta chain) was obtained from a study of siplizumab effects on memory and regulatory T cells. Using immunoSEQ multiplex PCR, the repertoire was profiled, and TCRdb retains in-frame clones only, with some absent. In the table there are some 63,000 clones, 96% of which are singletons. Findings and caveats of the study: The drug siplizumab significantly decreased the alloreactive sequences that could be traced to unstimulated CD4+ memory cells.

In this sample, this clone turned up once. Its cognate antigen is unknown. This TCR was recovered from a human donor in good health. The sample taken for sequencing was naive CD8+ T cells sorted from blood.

CDR3 coding DNA: TGTGCCAGCAGCTTAGTTGGCGGGGACAATGAGCAGTTCTTC. Encoded protein: CASSLVGGDNEQFF. V is TRBV7-2 and J is TRBJ2-1, with D perhaps TRBD2 (6 bases). CDR1 and CDR2 (germline): SGHTA, FQGNSA. This CDR3 spans 14 amino acids. V was shortened by 1 base and J by 5 bases, with 9 bases between the two germline ends.